The TCR beta chain under discussion was sequenced for a study of regulatory T cells in long-lasting Graves disease. Study outcomes and limitations: TRBV28, TRBJ1-2 and TRBJ2-5 were segments that persistent disease favored.

Time point specified: persistent/refractory GD, antithyroid drugs over 5 years with positive TRAb. Extracted PBMC RNA gave rise to the TCR library. The patients were drawn from one endocrinology department in Xi'an, China. Comments on this clonotype: Its antigen is currently unknown.

Libraries of TCR beta came from iRepertoire HTBI primers plus Arm-PCR of CDR3 regions. A single record per CDR3 protein comes from TCRdb applying MiXCR to the multiplex PCR reads. The sample records approximately 290,000 distinct CDR3 sequences, more than 20% being singletons. The CDR3 runs to 14 residues. Germline CDR1 reads SGHNT; CDR2 reads YYREEE (reference sequence). V gave up 3 bases and J gave up 5 bases; unmatched junction bases: 6. This material consisted of peripheral blood mononuclear cells (PBMCs), taken when the disease was refractory, from a patient treated with antithyroid drugs. The V and J genes are TRBV5-4 and TRBJ2-7, with TRBD1 identical over 9 bases. This TCR was recovered from a female donor with Graves disease. The CDR3 sequence: CASSYGTGWNEQYF. CDR3 bases: TGTGCCAGCAGCTACGGGACAGGGTGGAACGAGCAGTACTTC.